The rows below give T cell receptor beta chains drawn from one sample of a study of shared clonotypes between healthy human individuals. Repertoires were generated with immunoSEQ multiplex PCR, while TCRdb's copy carries only in-frame clones and drops some. This sample carries around 700,000 clones, 55% to 85% of them seen once, and the ten largest clones take 1.5% to 2%. Sequences were obtained from memory CD4+ T cells sorted from blood. These receptors all stem from a woman younger than 45 in good health. The CDR3 runs from the conserved cysteine through the conserved F or W. Fields, in order: J gene, clone size, V gene, D gene, CDR3 DNA, CDR3 protein. D genes are given only for firm matches. Where a row states a size, it is once, few, many or the class of an expanded clone; other rows omit it.

TRBJ2-2 many TRBV30 - TGTGCCTGGAGAGCTAGGGGAAACACCGGGGAGCTGTTTTTT CAWRARGNTGELFF
TRBJ2-5 once TRBV30 - TGTGCCTGGTCCCACTCCGGACCTCCTGAGCAGTACTTC CAWSHSGPPEQYF
TRBJ2-7 few TRBV7-8 - TGTGCCAGCAGCAAGTACGATCCTGCATCCGAGCAGTACTTC CASSKYDPASEQYF
TRBJ2-2 - TRBV29-1 - TGCAGCGGGGCTAGCGACCGACTCGCCGGGGAGCTGTTTTTT CSGASDRLAGELFF
TRBJ2-7 - TRBV28 - TGTGCCAGCAGTCCCAATATCCCCGCCCCTTCCTACGAGCAGTACTTC CASSPNIPAPSYEQYF
TRBJ1-5 - TRBV9 TRBD1 TGTGCCAGCAGCCCGGGGACAGGCGGTTGGCAGCCCCAGCATTTT CASSPGTGGWQPQHF
TRBJ1-1 - TRBV9 - TGTGCCAGCAGCGTAGACTTAATGAACACTGAAGCTTTCTTT CASSVDLMNTEAFF
TRBJ1-4 once TRBV10-1 - TGCGCCAGCAGTGAGTGGTCAGCAGGGAAATTGTTTTTT CASSEWSAGKLFF
TRBJ2-7 - TRBV7-9 - TGTGCCAGCAGCTTAGAAGGTCTCCGCTCATACTTC CASSLEGLRSYF
TRBJ2-5 - TRBV18 TRBD2 TGTGCCAGCTCACTTCAGACTAGCCAGGAGACCCAGTACTTC CASSLQTSQETQYF
TRBJ2-1 - TRBV28 TRBD1 TGTGCCAGCAGGGAACAGGGGAGTTCCTACAATGAGCAGTTCTTC CASREQGSSYNEQFF
TRBJ2-5 - TRBV11-3 TRBD2 TGTGCCAGCAGCTTCGGGACTAGCGGGGAGCAAGAGACCCAGTACTTC CASSFGTSGEQETQYF
TRBJ1-2 - TRBV30 - TGTGCCTGGAGTGACAGATTTCCCTATGGCTACACCTTC CAWSDRFPYGYTF
TRBJ2-1 - TRBV6-4 - TGTGCCAGCAGTCTGGGGCCACGGGATGAGCAGTTCTTC CASSLGPRDEQFF
TRBJ1-1 - TRBV4-2 TRBD1 TGTGCCAGCAGCCACGGACAGGGGAGAATGAACACTGAAGCTTTCTTT CASSHGQGRMNTEAFF
TRBJ2-1 few TRBV11-2 TRBD2 TGTGCCAGCAGCCTTAGCGGGGAGGGGCAGTTCTTC CASSLSGEGQFF
TRBJ2-5 - TRBV7-9 TRBD1 TGTGCCAGCAGCCTCCGACAGGGGGAGACCCAGTACTTC CASSLRQGETQYF
TRBJ2-2 - TRBV5-4 TRBD1 TGTGCCAGCAGCTACCGACAGGGGGGAAACGGGGAGCTGTTTTTT CASSYRQGGNGELFF
TRBJ2-3 few TRBV19 TRBD1 TGTGCCAGTAGTCCCCGTTCGGACAGGGGGCTCACAGATACGCAGTATTTT CASSPRSDRGLTDTQYF
TRBJ2-5 - TRBV30 TRBD2 TGTGCCTGGAGTGCTGCCGGGACTAGCGGGAGCGAGACCCAGTACTTC CAWSAAGTSGSETQYF
TRBJ2-7 - TRBV4-2 - TGTGCCAGCAGCCAAGATCAGGGGTACGAGCAGTACTTC CASSQDQGYEQYF
TRBJ2-1 few TRBV1 - TGCACCAGCAGCCAACTGACTAGCGGGAGCTCCTACAATGAGCAGTTCTTC CTSSQLTSGSSYNEQFF
TRBJ1-2 - TRBV28 TRBD1 TGTGCCAGCAGATCAACAGGGGGCTATGGCTACACCTTC CASRSTGGYGYTF
TRBJ1-1 - TRBV7-2 - TGTGCCAGCAGCCTCCAGAGGACAGTCGCTGAAGCTTTCTTT CASSLQRTVAEAFF
TRBJ2-2 - TRBV25-1 TRBD1 TGTGCCAGCAGTGGGCCGGGACAGGGAAGGGCCGGGGAGCTGTTTTTT CASSGPGQGRAGELFF
TRBJ1-5 few TRBV6-1 - TGTGCCAGCAGAATGGGGGGCCGCAATCAGCCCCAGCATTTT CASRMGGRNQPQHF
TRBJ2-7 many TRBV5-1 - TGCGCCAGCAGCTTGGACGGTGCATCCAACGAGCAGTACTTC CASSLDGASNEQYF
TRBJ2-6 - TRBV19 - TGTGCCAGTAGGGCAGGGTCAAGGTCTGGGGCCAACGTCCTGACTTTC CASRAGSRSGANVLTF
TRBJ1-2 - TRBV7-9 - TGTGCCAGCAGCTTCATAGACCGACACATGGAGGGCTACACCTTC CASSFIDRHMEGYTF
TRBJ2-3 - TRBV30 - TGTGCCTGGAAAGCTCCGGGTAGCACAGATACGCAGTATTTT CAWKAPGSTDTQYF
TRBJ1-2 - TRBV9 - TGTGCCAGCAGCGAACAGAACTATGGCTACACCTTC CASSEQNYGYTF
TRBJ2-7 - TRBV5-1 TRBD1 TGCGCCAGCAAAGGGACAGACTACGAGCAGTACTTC CASKGTDYEQYF
TRBJ1-4 - TRBV7-9 TRBD1 TGTGCCAGCAGCCCGGGACAGGGCAATGAAAAACTGTTTTTT CASSPGQGNEKLFF
TRBJ2-7 - TRBV5-1 TRBD2 TGCGCCAGCAGTCTGCCCGTGCGGGAGCAGCTGTACTTC CASSLPVREQLYF
TRBJ1-1 many TRBV7-5 - TGTGTCAGAAGCTTAGTCGGACAAAGAAGCTGGACAGACCACACTGAAGCTTTCTTT CVRSLVGQRSWTDHTEAFF
TRBJ2-1 few TRBV28 TRBD2 TGTGCCAGCAGTACTAGCGTACTCAATGAGCAGTTCTTC CASSTSVLNEQFF
TRBJ1-1 - TRBV19 TRBD1 TGTGCCAGTAAACGGACAGGGGGCGCGAAGGACACTGAAGCTTTCTTT CASKRTGGAKDTEAFF
TRBJ1-5 - TRBV7-9 - TGTGCCAGCAGCTTAGCAGGGGGAAATCAGCCCCAGCATTTT CASSLAGGNQPQHF
TRBJ1-5 - TRBV19 - TGTGCCAGTAGCACGGGGAAAGTTCAGCCCCAGCATTTT CASSTGKVQPQHF
TRBJ2-7 - TRBV7-3 - TGTGCCAGCAGCTTAGAAGCCCCTAGCGAGCAGTACTTC CASSLEAPSEQYF
TRBJ2-7 - TRBV5-6 TRBD1 TGTGCCAGCAGCCACGGGGACAGGGGTTACGAGCAGTACTTC CASSHGDRGYEQYF
TRBJ2-1 - TRBV25-1 TRBD2 TGTGCCAGCAGCGCTTCATGGGGGGGGTCCTACAATGAGCAGTTCTTC CASSASWGGSYNEQFF
TRBJ2-7 few TRBV10-2 TRBD2 TGCGCCAGCAGTGAGAAGACTAGCGGGAGCCACGAGCAGTACTTC CASSEKTSGSHEQYF
TRBJ1-2 - TRBV4-2 - TGTGCCAGCAGCCAAGAATATCGACAGGTTGTGGGGGGCTACACCTTC CASSQEYRQVVGGYTF
TRBJ2-2 - TRBV18 - TGTGCCACCCAGTCTTTGGCCGGGGAGCTGTTTTTT CATQSLAGELFF
TRBJ2-7 - TRBV28 - TGTGCCAGCAGTTTCCCGCAGGGGTCCTACGAGCAGTACTTC CASSFPQGSYEQYF
TRBJ2-3 - TRBV6-5 - TGTGCCAGCAGAGGGACCTTCACAGATACGCAGTATTTT CASRGTFTDTQYF
TRBJ1-4 - TRBV28 - TGTGCCAGCAGCCCCGGGACACGCCATGAAAAACTGTTTTTT CASSPGTRHEKLFF
TRBJ2-1 - TRBV7-3 - TGTGCCAGCAGCCTCGATACCGGACTTTACAATGAGCAGTTCTTC CASSLDTGLYNEQFF
TRBJ1-2 many TRBV28 - TGTGCCAGCAGTTTAGCAACGGTTTCCTATGGCTACACCTTC CASSLATVSYGYTF
TRBJ1-1 - TRBV7-9 - TGTGCCAGCAGCGCCCCACAGAGTGATACTGAAGCTTTCTTT CASSAPQSDTEAFF
TRBJ1-1 - TRBV28 - TGTGCCAGCACCGCGTCCGGGTCAGGGAGGAACACTGAAGCTTTCTTT CASTASGSGRNTEAFF
TRBJ1-1 few TRBV30 - TGTGCCTGGGCCATGGGGGGGGGCACTGAAGCTTTCTTT CAWAMGGGTEAFF